This T cell receptor beta chain was documented in a study of T cells after yellow fever vaccination. Looked up from germline, CDR1 is SQVTM and CDR2 is ANQGSEA. This CDR3 is 14 amino acids long. The V and J ends lost 7 bases and 4 bases respectively, with 17 bases between them. Each CDR3 protein is one row after TCRdb ran MiXCR on the 5' RACE reads. The sample yields around 530,000 distinct CDR3 sequences, about a sixth seen once. This clonotype has only a few counts. The TCR originated in a man in his late teens or twenties who received the YFV17D yellow fever vaccine. The specimen was PBMCs, collected 5 days after the first yellow fever vaccination. The chain is built from TRBV29-1 and TRBJ2-1, with D perhaps given as TRBD1 or TRBD2 (5 bases each). CDR3 sequence reads: CSATGRDGYNEQFF. The CDR3 nucleotides read TGCAGCGCCACAGGACGGGACGGGTACAATGAGCAGTTCTTC.